Following are 14 T cell receptor beta chains from one sample sequenced in a study of blood T cell repertoires in COVID-19. Clones were read by immunoSEQ multiplex PCR, and TCRdb kept only the in-frame ones, dropping some. The repertoire includes fewer than 130,000 clones, 72% of them detected once, and over 6% sits in the top ten. What was sequenced was peripheral blood. The receptor source for this set is a woman aged 55 to 70 with acute or convalescent COVID-19.

The rearrangement uses TRBV4-1 and TRBJ1-1, with a possible D match to TRBD1 (5 bases). Germline CDR1 reads MGHRA; CDR2 reads YSYEKL. Trimming pared 0 bases from V and 3 bases from J, leaving 8 bases between. The CDR3 loop spans 14 amino acids. This chain's CDR3 is CASSQESRDTEAFF. The CDR3 DNA follows: TGCGCCAGCAGCCAAGAAAGCAGGGACACTGAAGCTTTCTTT.

The chain combines TRBV18 with TRBJ1-2; 9 positions agree with TRBD1. After removal of 2 bases from V and 6 bases from J, the junction contained 10 bases not matched to a gene. This CDR3 comprises 16 residues. Germline CDR1 is KGHSH and CDR2 is LQKENI. The CDR3 DNA sequence: TGTGCCAGCTCACCATCGGGTGAACAGGGGGCGCATGGCTACACCTTC. Translated, it gives CASSPSGEQGAHGYTF. The full variable domain, its missing parts supplied by reference TRBV18 and TRBJ1-2, is NAGVMQNPRHLVRRRGQEARLRCSPMKGHSHVYWYRQLPEEGLKFMVYLQKENIIDESGMPKERFSAEFPKEGPSILRIQQVVRGDSAAYFCASSPSGEQGAHGYTFGSGTRLTVV.

A few counts support this clone. The J gene is TRBJ2-7, the V gene TRBV18, with 7 bases that match TRBD1. Per the germline V gene, CDR1 is KGHSH and CDR2 is LQKENI. This CDR3 region has 13 residues. V lost 0 bases, J lost 6 bases, and 2 bases stayed unmatched. The CDR3 is CASSPPGQREQYF. DNA of the CDR3: TGTGCCAGCTCACCACCGGGACAGCGCGAGCAGTACTTC. The variable domain in full, with the rest retrieved from reference TRBV18 and TRBJ2-7, is NAGVMQNPRHLVRRRGQEARLRCSPMKGHSHVYWYRQLPEEGLKFMVYLQKENIIDESGMPKERFSAEFPKEGPSILRIQQVVRGDSAAYFCASSPPGQREQYFGPGTRLTVT.

This clone occurred a few times. The rearrangement uses TRBV7-8 and TRBJ2-7, with unresolved D. The germline V and J ends were trimmed by 3 bases and 5 bases, with 8 bases remaining between them. The CDR3 sequence is 12 residues long. The germline CDR1 and CDR2 sequences are SGHVS and FQNEAQ. The DNA of the CDR3 is TGTGCCAGCAGCTTCGGTAAAAACGAGCAGTACTTC. It specifies CASSFGKNEQYF. The full variable domain, its missing parts supplied by reference TRBV7-8 and TRBJ2-7, is GAGVSQSPRYKVAKRGQDVALRCDPISGHVSLFWYQQALGQGPEFLTYFQNEAQLDKSGLPSDRFFAERPEGSVSTLKIQRTQQEDSAVYLCASSFGKNEQYFGPGTRLTVT.

This chain uses TRBV14 with TRBJ2-2; D not certain. The CDR3 has 15 amino acids. The V end was cut by 1 base, the J end by 2 bases, with 8 bases between. Per the germline V gene, CDR1 is SGHDN and CDR2 is FVKESK. DNA of the CDR3: TGTGCCAGCAGCCAAGTCCCAGGAAACACCGGGGAGCTGTTTTTT. Protein product: CASSQVPGNTGELFF.

This chain links TRBV18 with TRBJ1-5; 8 positions match TRBD1. Trimming cost V 5 bases and J 7 bases; bases outside gene matches: 13. Germline CDR1 KGHSH, CDR2 LQKENI. This CDR3 has 16 amino acids. The CDR3 protein is CASSSEIGQGGQPQHF. CDR3 bases: TGTGCCAGCTCATCGGAGATAGGACAGGGCGGACAGCCCCAGCATTTT.

This chain uses TRBV5-1 with TRBJ2-7; 10 bases align to TRBD1. CDR1 SGHRS and CDR2 YFSETQ come from the germline V gene. The CDR3 loop spans 15 amino acids. V shed 2 bases, J shed 2 bases, and the junction held 4 bases outside the gene matches. The CDR3: CASSFPGTGAYEQYF. For the CDR3, the DNA is TGCGCCAGCAGCTTCCCCGGGACAGGGGCCTACGAGCAGTACTTC. Together with reference TRBV5-1 and TRBJ2-7, the CDR3 gives the full variable domain: KAGVTQTPRYLIKTRGQQVTLSCSPISGHRSVSWYQQTPGQGLQFLFEYFSETQRNKGNFPGRFSGRQFSNSRSEMNVSTLELGDSALYLCASSFPGTGAYEQYFGPGTRLTVT.

The CDR3: CASRGTAPDGYTF. CDR3 coding DNA: TGTGCCAGCAGAGGGACAGCCCCTGATGGCTACACCTTC. This chain connects TRBV2 to TRBJ1-2, with 7 nucleotides matching TRBD1. Germline CDR1 is SNHLY and CDR2 is FYNNEI. The CDR3 extends over 13 amino acids. Unmatched junction bases numbered 7, after V lost 6 bases and J lost 6 bases.

The V gene is TRBV7-2, the J gene TRBJ1-1; 7 bases agree with TRBD1. CDR1 and CDR2 from the germline V gene are SGHTA and FQGNSA. The trim removed 5 bases at V and 5 bases at J, leaving 11 bases unmatched. This CDR3 is 15 amino acids long. DNA of the CDR3: TGTGCCAGCAGCCCACGGGTAGGGACAGTAACTGAAGCTTTCTTT. Protein sequence: CASSPRVGTVTEAFF.

The chain couples TRBV6-5 to TRBJ1-3, with D unresolved. Looked up from germline, CDR1 is MNHEY and CDR2 is SVGAGI. The CDR3 spans 13 residues. The V and J ends lost 2 bases and 2 bases respectively, with 4 bases between them. The CDR3 DNA reads as TGTGCCAGCAGTTACGTTACTGGAAACACCATATATTTT. It yields the protein CASSYVTGNTIYF.

With regard to this clone: A junction end diverges from the germline sequence, so it may reflect a read error. Other DNA sequences in this specimen translate into the identical CDR3. The rearrangement links TRBV10-1 to TRBJ1-5; 7 bases map to TRBD1. The CDR3 has 16 residues. Germline CDR1 and CDR2: WNHNN and SYGVQD (reference sequence). As DNA, the CDR3 is TGCGCCCGCAGGGGGGGGAGGGGTAGGGGAAATCAGCCCCAGCATTTT. It translates to CARRGGRGRGNQPQHF.

V and J are TRBV5-1 and TRBJ2-1, with a possible D match to TRBD1 (6 bases). CDR3 length: 14 residues. The germline V gene encodes CDR1 SGHRS and CDR2 YFSETQ. V gave up 4 bases and J gave up 8 bases, with 16 bases separating them. The CDR3 bases are TGCGCCAGCAGCCGACTCGGGACAAACGATGAGCAGTTCTTC. Protein product: CASSRLGTNDEQFF.

CDR3 sequence: CASSVQVQNTEAFF. The CDR3 nucleotides read TGTGCCAGTAGTGTACAGGTCCAGAACACTGAAGCTTTCTTT. The chain links TRBV19 to TRBJ1-1; D is perhaps TRBD1 (5 bases). CDR3 size: 14 residues. Looked up from germline, CDR1 is LNHDA and CDR2 is SQIVND (reference sequence). Trimming took 5 bases from V and 1 from J, leaving 11 bases between them.

This chain's CDR3 is CASSLGGTSGNTIYF. CDR3 bases: TGTGCCAGCAGCTTAGGAGGGACATCCGGAAACACCATATATTTT. The gene calls are TRBV7-6 and TRBJ1-3; possible D gene TRBD1, 6 bases. This CDR3 region has 15 residues. Per germline, CDR1 SGHVS and CDR2 FNYEAQ. Trimming removed 1 base from V and 4 bases from J, with 11 bases in between.